Reported below is one TCR beta chain. Its cognate antigen is unknown. Just one base apart from a much larger clone, this may be a read error. This sample was included in a study of tumor and adjacent non-tumor tissue in lung cancer. Across the whole study: The patients, 9 to 11 men and roughly 5 women, were roughly 30 to 80 with stage I to III disease.

Study conclusions and caveats: Tumor TCR diversity, when higher, was linked to shorter survival. Normal lung showed higher cumulative top 100 clone frequency than tumor. Compared with tumor, normal lung showed significantly lower TCR diversity.

CDR3 size: 11 residues. RNA was extracted from bulk tissue without any cell sorting. Three rounds of nested PCR, following a modified ARM-PCR protocol, produced the TCRbeta library. MiXCR, applied by TCRdb to the multiplex PCR reads, yields one record per CDR3 protein. The sample lists approximately 100,000 distinct CDR3 sequences, roughly 80% occurring once. The sequenced sample consisted of lung tumor tissue. This TCR was recovered from a woman aged 60-75 years with non-small cell lung cancer. This rearrangement joins TRBV12-3 or TRBV12-4 to TRBJ2-1, with TRBD2 as a possible D gene (5 bases). The CDR3 sequence is CASSRIGEQLF. The CDR3, as DNA: TGTGCCAGCAGTCGAATCGGGGAGCAGTTGTTC.